A single sample gave rise to the 29 T cell receptor beta chains below, sequenced in a study of blood T cell repertoires in COVID-19. This table comes from immunoSEQ multiplex PCR, and its TCRdb copy is limited to in-frame clones, with some not included. The data contain some 73,000 clones, 65% to 90% of them singletons. The sample was peripheral blood. The receptor set was obtained from a man of 80 years or more with COVID-19, enrolled during active disease.

The CDR3 spells CASSSGTFSYNEQFF. The CDR3 bases are TGCGCCAGCAGCTCCGGGACTTTCTCCTACAATGAGCAGTTCTTC. The chain carries TRBV5-1 and TRBJ2-1; possible D gene TRBD2, 6 bases. The CDR3 is 15 amino acids. Trimming removed 3 bases at V and 0 bases at J, with 10 bases between. Per germline, CDR1 SGHRS and CDR2 YFSETQ.

The V gene is TRBV10-3, the J gene TRBJ1-2, with 9 bases identical to TRBD1. Germline CDR1 reads ENHRY; CDR2 reads SYGVKD. This CDR3 is built from 13 residues. V was pared by 6 bases and J by 8 bases, with 7 bases of the junction left unmatched. As DNA, the CDR3 is TGTGCCATCAGCGGGGACAGGGTAAGAGGCTACACCTTC. It yields the protein CAISGDRVRGYTF.

This clone has a single count. The chain uses TRBV11-3 and TRBJ2-5, with D unclear. The ends were cut back, 3 bases at V and 2 bases at J, with 4 bases in the middle. This CDR3 has 12 residues. Germline CDR1 and CDR2: SGHNT and YENEEA. For the CDR3, the DNA is TGTGCCAGCAGCTTGAGACAAGAGACCCAGTACTTC. Protein sequence: CASSLRQETQYF.

CDR3 DNA: TGTGCCATCAGTGAGAACAGGAATAGCAATCAGCCCCAGCATTTT. Translated: CAISENRNSNQPQHF. This rearrangement joins TRBV10-3 to TRBJ1-5; tentatively, D is TRBD1 (5 bases). Trimming pared 2 bases from V and 0 bases from J, leaving 8 bases between. The CDR3 has 15 residues. Per the germline V gene, CDR1 is ENHRY and CDR2 is SYGVKD.

The CDR3 is CASSLGGGTTDTQYF. DNA for the CDR3: TGTGCCAGCAGCTTAGGGGGCGGGACCACAGATACGCAGTATTTT. V usage is TRBV7-9 and J usage is TRBJ2-3; possible D gene TRBD2, 6 bases. CDR3 length: 15 residues. Germline CDR1 reads SEHNR; CDR2 reads FQNEAQ (reference sequence). The ends were cut back, 1 base at V and 2 bases at J, with 10 bases in the middle.

The rearrangement links TRBV7-3 to TRBJ1-1; 11 bases are shared with TRBD1. The V segment lost 5 bases and the J segment 8 bases; nucleotides outside the gene matches: 7. CDR1 is SGHTA, CDR2 FQGTGA, per germline. This CDR3 is built from 14 residues. CDR3 sequence reads: CASSPDRTGGEAFF. CDR3 sequence (DNA): TGTGCCAGCAGCCCCGACCGGACAGGGGGCGAAGCTTTCTTT.

A single count supports this clone. The chain employs TRBV6-5 and TRBJ1-4; D gene unclear. The CDR3 has 15 residues. Deletions cut 6 bases from V and 0 bases from J, with 11 bases between. The germline CDR1 and CDR2 sequences are MNHEY and SVGAGI. The DNA for the CDR3 is TGTGCCAGCAGCCGTGTCCCTGCAACTAATGAAAAACTGTTTTTT. Protein sequence: CASSRVPATNEKLFF.

This chain uses TRBV4-1 with TRBJ1-2, with 7 bases lining up with TRBD1. The CDR3 has 16 amino acids. Germline CDR1 MGHRA, CDR2 YSYEKL. The ends lost 0 bases at V and 6 bases at J; junction bases unmatched: 10. The CDR3 reads CASSQDDRERRHGYTF. CDR3 DNA sequence: TGCGCCAGCAGCCAAGATGACAGGGAAAGAAGGCATGGCTACACCTTC.

The chain combines TRBV27 with TRBJ2-3; 7 bases map to TRBD2. Germline V gene sequence: CDR1 MNHEY, CDR2 SMNVEV (reference sequence). This CDR3 region has 15 residues. The junction had 5 bases not matched to a gene; V was cut back by 3 bases and J by 2 bases. The CDR3 nucleotides are TGTGCCAGCAGTTTCCAGCGGGGAGTCACAGATACGCAGTATTTT. The encoded protein is CASSFQRGVTDTQYF.

Comment on this clone: One end of the junction is discordant with germline, which a read error may explain. Other DNA sequences in the same sample also yield this CDR3. This chain connects TRBV6-2 or TRBV6-3 to TRBJ1-1, with D unclear. CDR1 and CDR2 from the germline V gene are MNHEY and SVGEGT. The CDR3 is 13 residues long. The CDR3 region has the DNA TGTGCCAGCAGTCTTAGTTATGACACTGAGGCTTTCTTT. This translates into CASSLSYDTEAFF.

This chain connects TRBV6-1 to TRBJ2-1; tentative D call: TRBD2 (5 bases). The germline CDR1 and CDR2 sequences are MNHNS and SASEGT. V was pared by 4 bases and J by 0 bases, with 13 bases between. This CDR3 contains 16 residues. The CDR3 protein is CASSVEGWSSYNEQFF. DNA of the CDR3: TGTGCCAGCAGTGTAGAGGGATGGAGCTCCTACAATGAGCAGTTCTTC.

The CDR3 bases are TGCGCCAGCAGCTACGCGGGGGACTCTGGAAACACCATATATTTT. It translates to CASSYAGDSGNTIYF. The J gene is TRBJ1-3, the V gene TRBV5-1; possible D gene TRBD1, 5 bases. Trimming left V 3 bases short and J 0 bases short, with 10 bases between. The CDR3 is 15 residues long. The germline V gene has CDR1 SGHRS and CDR2 YFSETQ.

The gene calls are TRBV11-3 and TRBJ1-2, with D perhaps matching TRBD1 (6 bases). This CDR3 is 14 amino acids long. CDR1 is SGHNT and CDR2 is YENEEA in the germline V gene. Trimming removed 1 base from V and 2 bases from J, with 8 bases in between. The CDR3 sequence is CASSLGDRNYGYTF. CDR3 sequence (DNA): TGTGCCAGCAGCTTAGGAGACAGGAACTATGGCTACACCTTC.

The CDR3 is CASSPPGPGDTGELFF. CDR3 in DNA: TGTGCCAGCTCACCACCAGGGCCAGGGGATACCGGGGAGCTGTTTTTT. V and J are TRBV18 and TRBJ2-2, with D perhaps TRBD1 (6 bases). Trimming cost V 0 bases and J 5 bases, with 13 bases left between them. This CDR3 comprises 16 residues. Germline CDR1 and CDR2: KGHSH and LQKENI.

The J gene is TRBJ1-2, the V gene TRBV5-1; TRBD1 matches at 9 bases. V shed 4 bases and J 7 bases; nucleotides not matched to a gene: 8. CDR3 length: 14 residues. Germline lookup yields CDR1 SGHRS and CDR2 YFSETQ. In nucleotides, the CDR3 is TGCGCCAGCAGCCCAACAGGGGGCTCCCTTGGCTACACCTTC. Its translation is CASSPTGGSLGYTF.

This chain links TRBV7-3 with TRBJ2-2; D gene uncertain. Looked up from germline, CDR1 is SGHTA and CDR2 is FQGTGA. The V end was cut by 2 bases, the J end by 2 bases, with 6 bases between. CDR3 length: 14 residues. CDR3 DNA: TGTGCCAGCAGCTTACTAAGAAACACCGGGGAGCTGTTTTTT. It is translated as CASSLLRNTGELFF.

The chain is built from TRBV28 and TRBJ2-7, with TRBD1 identical over 9 bases. CDR3 length: 13 residues. CDR1 and CDR2 from the germline V gene are MDHEN and SYDVKM. J was trimmed by 6 bases and V by 6 bases; bases with no gene match: 6. In nucleotides, the CDR3 is TGTGCCAGCAGAGTGCTGGACAGGGGCGAGCAGTACTTC. It specifies CASRVLDRGEQYF.

V is TRBV9 and J is TRBJ1-1, with D uncertain. Trimming removed 0 bases from V and 5 bases from J, with 17 bases in between. The CDR3 length is 16 residues. The germline V gene encodes CDR1 SGDLS and CDR2 YYNGEE. Written as DNA, the CDR3 is TGTGCCAGCAGCGTAGGCACTTCTCCCCGAATAACTGAAGCTTTCTTT. Translation: CASSVGTSPRITEAFF.

This clone showed up just once. This chain links TRBV12-3 or TRBV12-4 with TRBJ2-7, with D possibly matching TRBD1 (5 bases). Trimming cost V 4 bases and J 2 bases, with 9 bases left between them. The CDR3 loop spans 13 amino acids. The CDR3, as DNA: TGTGCCAGCAGTTCAGGGTGGGCCTACGAGCAGTACTTC. Its protein product is CASSSGWAYEQYF.

This sequence joins TRBV7-6 and TRBJ1-6, with 7 bases aligning to TRBD1. This CDR3 region has 15 residues. The germline CDR1 and CDR2 sequences are SGHVS and FNYEAQ. V was clipped by 1 base and J by 8 bases; unmatched bases: 5. The CDR3, as DNA: TGTGCCAGCAGCTTAGGGAGACAGGGTCATTCACCCCTCCACTTT. Amino acid sequence: CASSLGRQGHSPLHF.

The gene calls are TRBV19 and TRBJ1-3, with 11 bases aligning to TRBD1. The CDR3 sequence is 15 residues long. The junction had 10 bases not matched to a gene; V was cut back by 8 bases and J by 7 bases. Looked up from germline, CDR1 is LNHDA and CDR2 is SQIVND (reference sequence). The CDR3 spells CASRLGTGGSNTIYF. CDR3 sequence (DNA): TGTGCCAGTCGCCTCGGGACAGGGGGTTCTAACACCATATATTTT.

The V and J genes are TRBV7-9 and TRBJ1-3; D might be TRBD1 (5 bases). The CDR3 contains 16 residues. Germline V lookup: CDR1 SEHNR, CDR2 FQNEAQ (reference sequence). Trimming stripped 1 base from V and 3 bases from J, with 13 bases between. Written as DNA, the CDR3 is TGTGCCAGCAGCTTAGTTCGCCAGGGCGGTGGAAACACCATATATTTT. Translated: CASSLVRQGGGNTIYF.

This clone was observed a handful of times. The chain recombines TRBV5-1 with TRBJ1-2; TRBD1 aligns across 9 bases. Germline CDR1 reads SGHRS; CDR2 reads YFSETQ. Trimming took 0 bases from V and 7 from J; bases not matched to a gene: 7. The CDR3 contains 15 residues. This CDR3 is CASSLELTGGGGYTF. CDR3 DNA sequence: TGCGCCAGCAGCTTGGAGCTGACAGGGGGTGGTGGCTACACCTTC.

The chain employs TRBV3-1 (or the pseudogene TRBV3-2) and TRBJ1-2, with 7 bases that match TRBD1. Germline V CDR1 and CDR2: LGHDT, YNNKEL (reference sequence). The ends lost 0 bases at V and 4 bases at J; junction bases unmatched: 2. The CDR3 contains 14 residues. The CDR3 coding sequence is TGTGCCAGCAGCCAAGAAGAGGGGGCCTATGGCTACACCTTC. Protein sequence: CASSQEEGAYGYTF.

J is TRBJ1-6 and V is TRBV6-1, with 7 bases identical to TRBD1. CDR1 and CDR2 from the germline V gene are MNHNS and SASEGT. This CDR3 has 18 residues. Losses at the gene ends were 2 bases for V and 9 bases for J; bases not matched to a gene: 16. The CDR3 sequence is CASSEIKVGTAWFSPLHF. In nucleotides, the CDR3 is TGTGCCAGCAGTGAAATAAAAGTAGGGACAGCTTGGTTTTCACCCCTCCACTTT.

The chain links TRBV29-1 to TRBJ2-3; D is perhaps TRBD1 (6 bases). The V and J ends lost 3 bases and 0 bases respectively, with 13 bases between them. This CDR3 region has 15 residues. Germline V CDR1 and CDR2: SQVTM, ANQGSEA. CDR3 sequence (DNA): TGCAGCGTTGATAGGGGGTTCCAGAGCACAGATACGCAGTATTTT. Encoded protein: CSVDRGFQSTDTQYF.

This rearrangement joins TRBV19 to TRBJ1-5; the match to TRBD1 covers 8 bases. This CDR3 has 14 residues. Trimming took 7 bases from V and 5 from J; bases not matched to a gene: 7. Germline CDR1 is LNHDA and CDR2 is SQIVND (reference sequence). The DNA for the CDR3 is TGTGCCAGTACCAACCCGACAGGGGATCAGCCCCAGCATTTT. Translating gives CASTNPTGDQPQHF.

The chain couples TRBV6-6 to TRBJ1-1; unclear D gene. Germline V gives CDR1 MNHNY, CDR2 SVGAGI (reference sequence). The CDR3 is made up of 15 amino acids. V was pared by 1 base and J by 0 bases, with 9 bases between. CDR3: CASSYFGSLNTEAFF. In DNA, the CDR3 is TGTGCCAGCAGTTACTTCGGTTCCCTGAACACTGAAGCTTTCTTT.

The chain carries TRBV28 and TRBJ2-1, with 10 positions matching TRBD2. CDR1 and CDR2 from the germline V gene are MDHEN and SYDVKM. V was pared by 5 bases and J by 8 bases, with 12 bases of the junction left unmatched. The CDR3 has 16 amino acids. This CDR3 reads CASSQRGGGSLHEQFF. In DNA, the CDR3 is TGTGCCAGCAGTCAGCGGGGGGGAGGCAGTCTTCATGAGCAGTTCTTC.